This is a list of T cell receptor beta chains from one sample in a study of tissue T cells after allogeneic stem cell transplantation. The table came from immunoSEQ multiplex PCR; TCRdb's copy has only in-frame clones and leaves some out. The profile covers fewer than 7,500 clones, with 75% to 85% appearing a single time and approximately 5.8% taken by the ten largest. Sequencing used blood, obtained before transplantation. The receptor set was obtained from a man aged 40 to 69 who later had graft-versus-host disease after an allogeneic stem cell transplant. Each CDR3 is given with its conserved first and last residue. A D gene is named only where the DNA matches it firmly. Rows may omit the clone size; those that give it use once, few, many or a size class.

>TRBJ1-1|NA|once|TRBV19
CASSIKGLNTEAFF
TGTGCCAGTAGTATAAAGGGCTTAAACACTGAAGCTTTCTTT
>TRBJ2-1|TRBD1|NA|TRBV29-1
CSAVDRRRNEQFF
TGCAGCGCCGTGGACAGGCGACGCAATGAGCAGTTCTTC
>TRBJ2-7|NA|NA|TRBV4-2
CASSQDNADGPSF
TGTGCCAGCAGCCAAGATAACGCTGATGGGCCGAGCTTC
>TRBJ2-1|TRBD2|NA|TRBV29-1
CSVAGTTGYNEQFF
TGCAGCGTTGCGGGGACTACGGGATACAATGAGCAGTTCTTC
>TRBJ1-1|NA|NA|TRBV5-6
CASSPSLWGGTLLNTEAFF
TGTGCCAGCAGCCCTTCCCTTTGGGGGGGGACTTTATTGAACACTGAAGCTTTCTTT
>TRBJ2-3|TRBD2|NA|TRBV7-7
CASSQGLAGPDTQYF
TGTGCTAGCAGCCAGGGACTAGCGGGCCCAGATACGCAGTATTTT
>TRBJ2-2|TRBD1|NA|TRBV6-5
CASTQRTGRTGELFF
TGTGCCAGCACCCAAAGGACAGGGAGGACCGGGGAGCTGTTTTTT
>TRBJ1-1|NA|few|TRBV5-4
CASSLALGQFEAFF
TGTGCCAGCAGCTTGGCCCTTGGGCAGTTTGAAGCTTTCTTT
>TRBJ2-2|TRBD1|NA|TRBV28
CASRGQGGTGELFF
TGTGCCAGCCGGGGACAGGGCGGTACCGGGGAGCTGTTTTTT
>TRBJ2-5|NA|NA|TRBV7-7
CASSLAHQETQYF
TGTGCCAGCAGCTTAGCTCATCAAGAGACCCAGTACTTC
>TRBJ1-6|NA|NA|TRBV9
CASSVRDWGSPLHF
TGTGCCAGCAGCGTACGAGACTGGGGTTCACCCCTCCACTTT
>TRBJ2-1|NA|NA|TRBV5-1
CASSFRPNEQFF
TGCGCCAGCAGCTTCCGGCCTAATGAGCAGTTCTTC
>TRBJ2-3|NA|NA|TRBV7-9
CASSLGITNTDTQYF
TGTGCCAGCAGCTTAGGTATTACCAACACAGATACGCAGTATTTT
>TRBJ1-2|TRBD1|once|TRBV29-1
CSVAAGTDYGYTF
TGCAGCGTTGCTGCTGGGACAGACTATGGCTACACCTTC
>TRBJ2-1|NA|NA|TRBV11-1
CASSLRDNINEQFF
TGTGCCAGCAGCCTCCGGGACAATATAAATGAGCAGTTCTTC
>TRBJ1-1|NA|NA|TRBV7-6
CASSLAPGQLNTEAFF
TGTGCCAGCAGCTTAGCTCCAGGACAATTGAACACTGAAGCTTTCTTT
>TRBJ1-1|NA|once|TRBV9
CASSVVGSTEAFF
TGTGCCAGCAGCGTAGTGGGGAGTACTGAAGCTTTCTTT
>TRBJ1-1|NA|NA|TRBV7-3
CASSLSGQMNTEAFF
TGTGCCAGCAGCTTATCTGGGCAAATGAACACTGAAGCTTTCTTT
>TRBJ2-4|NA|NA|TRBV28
CASPPTAEDKNIQYF
TGTGCCAGCCCTCCCACCGCAGAGGACAAAAACATTCAGTACTTC
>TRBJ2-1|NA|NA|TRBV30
CAWSWGNEQFF
TGTGCCTGGAGTTGGGGTAATGAGCAGTTCTTC
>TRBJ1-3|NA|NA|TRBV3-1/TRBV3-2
CASSLSAEGSSGNTIYF
TGTGCCAGCAGCCTCTCAGCGGAAGGGAGCTCTGGAAACACCATATATTTT
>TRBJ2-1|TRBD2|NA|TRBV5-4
CASSSAGGLVNEQFF
TGTGCCAGCAGCTCAGCGGGGGGGCTTGTGAATGAGCAGTTCTTC
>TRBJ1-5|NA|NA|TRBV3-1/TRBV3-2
CASSDNYLWHHQPQHF
TGTGCCAGCAGCGACAACTATCTTTGGCATCATCAGCCCCAGCATTTT
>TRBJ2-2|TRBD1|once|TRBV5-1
CASSLRSGSGTGRLHGELFF
TGCGCCAGCAGCCTAAGGAGCGGCTCCGGGACAGGGAGGCTTCACGGGGAGCTGTTTTTT
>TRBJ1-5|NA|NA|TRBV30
CAQGHGNQPQHF
TGTGCCCAAGGGCACGGAAATCAGCCCCAGCATTTT
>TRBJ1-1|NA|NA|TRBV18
CASSPNRRRGTVEAFF
TGTGCCAGCTCACCGAACCGCCGGAGGGGGACTGTAGAAGCTTTCTTT
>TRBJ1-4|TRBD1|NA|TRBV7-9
CAGLEQGDRTNEKLFF
TGTGCCGGACTAGAACAGGGGGACCGAACTAATGAAAAACTGTTTTTT
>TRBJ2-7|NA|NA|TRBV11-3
CASSASRLPYEQYF
TGTGCCAGCAGCGCCTCGCGACTGCCCTACGAGCAGTACTTC
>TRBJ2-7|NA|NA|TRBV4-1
CASSQGNLYEQYF
TGCGCCAGCAGCCAAGGGAACCTATACGAGCAGTACTTC
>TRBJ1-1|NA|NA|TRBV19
CASSRQLNTEAFF
TGTGCCAGCTCCAGACAGTTGAACACTGAAGCTTTCTTT
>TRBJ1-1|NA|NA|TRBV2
CASSDQGGTEAFF
TGTGCCAGCAGTGATCAGGGCGGCACTGAAGCTTTCTTT
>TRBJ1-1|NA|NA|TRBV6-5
CASSPLLGGGTEAFF
TGTGCCAGCAGTCCCCTCCTTGGTGGGGGTACTGAAGCTTTCTTT
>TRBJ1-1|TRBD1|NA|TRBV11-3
CASSGGQGREAFF
TGTGCCAGCAGCGGGGGACAGGGGCGTGAAGCTTTCTTT
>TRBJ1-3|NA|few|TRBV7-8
CASTDRYSGNTIYF
TGTGCCAGCACCGACAGGTACTCTGGAAACACCATATATTTT
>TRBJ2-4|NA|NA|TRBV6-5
CASSLRERGNIQYF
TGTGCCAGCAGTCTCCGGGAGAGGGGAAACATTCAGTACTTC
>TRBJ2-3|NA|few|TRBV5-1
CASSLGEGGTDTQYF
TGCGCCAGCAGCTTGGGTGAGGGGGGCACAGATACGCAGTATTTT
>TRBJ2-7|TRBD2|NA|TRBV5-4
CASLGLSGGYEQYF
TGTGCCAGCCTGGGGCTTAGCGGGGGTTACGAGCAGTACTTC
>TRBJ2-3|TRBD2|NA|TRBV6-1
CASSELAGGPDTQYF
TGTGCCAGCAGTGAACTAGCGGGGGGGCCAGATACGCAGTATTTT
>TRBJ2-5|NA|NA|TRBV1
CTSTIGGLKSETQYF
TGCACCAGCACCATCGGAGGACTTAAGTCGGAGACCCAGTACTTC
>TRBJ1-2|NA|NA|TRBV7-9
CASNYGGNYGYTF
TGTGCCAGCAACTACGGGGGCAACTATGGCTACACCTTC
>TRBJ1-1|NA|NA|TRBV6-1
CASSEVGPVTEAFF
TGTGCCAGCAGTGAGGTGGGGCCGGTCACTGAAGCTTTCTTT